This T cell receptor beta chain emerged from a study of CD8 T cells in ankylosing spondylitis. Findings of the study overall: Peripheral blood held disease-linked clones only at relatively low frequency, and these were CD8+. Clones tied to disease were said to be significantly enriched in matched ankylosing spondylitis synovial fluid.

This clonotype was counted between two and nine times. Its antigen is currently unknown. The authors made TCR beta libraries by quantitative 5'-RACE with molecular barcodes. TCRdb re-called the 5' RACE reads with MiXCR, one entry per CDR3 protein. This table has around 340,000 distinct CDR3 sequences, approximately 22% appearing once. J gave up 2 bases and V 4 bases, and 11 bases lay outside the gene matches. In germline, CDR1 is ENHRY, CDR2 SYGVKD. The CDR3 spans 17 residues. Sample: blood, either unsorted or a sorted T cell fraction (not recorded which). The clonotype comes from a male donor with ankylosing spondylitis or in good health (not recorded which). The rearrangement joins TRBV10-3 to TRBJ2-7; 10 bases match TRBD2. As DNA, the CDR3 is TGTGCCATCAGTGGCGGAGTACAGCGGGGGGGCCCCTACGAGCAGTACTTC. Translated: CAISGGVQRGGPYEQYF.